This T cell receptor (beta chain) was identified in a study of beta chain features in type 1 diabetes. On the study more broadly: All samples together contributed 90 million to 110 million sorted cells for examination.

cDNA synthesis used the whole RNA isolate, giving expressed TCRB sequences. The assay was immunoSEQ multiplex PCR, and TCRdb's table has in-frame clones only and misses some. The sample has about 360,000 clones, over 9.5% seen once. CDR1 is SGHRS and CDR2 is YFSETQ in the germline V gene. The CDR3 has 15 residues. V lost 0 bases, J lost 4 bases, and 5 bases stayed unmatched. The sample comprised naive CD4+ T cells from blood. The clonotype originates from a man younger than 35 in good health. The V call is TRBV5-1, the J call TRBJ2-5, with 8 bases identical to TRBD2. The chain's CDR3 is CASSLVPRGGETQYF. CDR3 nucleotides: TGCGCCAGCAGCTTGGTTCCACGGGGGGGAGAGACCCAGTACTTC.